A selection of T cell receptor beta chains follows, all from one sample in a study of blood T cell repertoires in COVID-19. The repertoire was sequenced with immunoSEQ multiplex PCR; TCRdb's copy has only in-frame clones and lacks some. Of approximately 240,000 clones listed, around 85% are singletons. Material: peripheral blood. These receptors were obtained from a woman aged 40-49 years with active or convalescent COVID-19. Each CDR3 is given with its conserved first and last residue. D genes are given only for firm matches. The listing skips clone size in some rows; elsewhere it reads once, few, many or a size class.

J,D,V,size,DNA,CDR3
TRBJ1-1,TRBD1,TRBV5-1,few,TGCGCCAGCAGCCCGAGGGGGCGGGTGAACACTGAAGCTTTCTTT,CASSPRGRVNTEAFF
TRBJ1-1,.,TRBV12-5,.,TGTGCTAGTGGTTGGAGGGGAAACACTGAAGCTTTCTTT,CASGWRGNTEAFF
TRBJ2-7,TRBD2,TRBV28,.,TGTGCCAGCAGGAGCGGGACTCGCTCCTACGAGCAGTACTTC,CASRSGTRSYEQYF
TRBJ2-6,.,TRBV10-3,once,TGTGCCGCGGGCTCTGGGGCCAACGTCCTGACTTTC,CAAGSGANVLTF
TRBJ1-1,.,TRBV13,.,TGTGCCAGCAGCTTAACGACAGGAAACACTGAAGCTTTCTTT,CASSLTTGNTEAFF
TRBJ1-2,.,TRBV4-1,.,TGCGCCAGCAGCCAAGGGCCGTTCAACTATGGCTACACCTTC,CASSQGPFNYGYTF
TRBJ2-5,TRBD2,TRBV11-2,.,TGTGCCAGCAGCTTACTAGCGGGGGGGCTGGGGGAGACCCAGTACTTC,CASSLLAGGLGETQYF
TRBJ2-1,.,TRBV5-1,few,TGCGCCAGCAGCTCGCTACAGGACAGGACCGGGAGTGAGCAGTTCTTC,CASSSLQDRTGSEQFF
TRBJ2-3,TRBD2,TRBV28,.,TGTGCCAGCGGAATCCGGACTAGCGGGGGATTTCGGGATACGCAGTATTTT,CASGIRTSGGFRDTQYF
TRBJ2-3,TRBD2,TRBV10-1,.,TGCGCCAGCAGTGATGGGACTAGCGGGGTGGCAGATACGCAGTATTTT,CASSDGTSGVADTQYF
TRBJ1-5,.,TRBV15,.,TGTGCCACCAGCGGAAACTCGGGACAGCCCCAGCATTTT,CATSGNSGQPQHF
TRBJ2-5,.,TRBV5-5,.,TGTGCCAGCAGTTGGGAGGGCAGGGGTGAGACCCAGTACTTC,CASSWEGRGETQYF
TRBJ1-6,TRBD1,TRBV10-1,.,TGCGCCAGCAGTGAGTCGGGACAGGGTGGCCACTTT,CASSESGQGGHF
TRBJ1-5,.,TRBV7-8,.,TGTGCCAGCAGCTTCGGCGGCCCAATGCAGCCCCAGCATTTT,CASSFGGPMQPQHF
TRBJ1-5,.,TRBV7-9,.,TGTGCCAGCAGCTCCGACTTTAGCAATCAGCCCCAGCATTTT,CASSSDFSNQPQHF